This entry features one TCR beta chain sequence. The antigen is unknown. These data belong to a study of Ad26.COV2.S vaccination and SARS-CoV-2 variants. Study-wide findings and caveats: Vaccinees showed greater spike-specific TCR breadth than placebo recipients. Substantial breadth was reported for post-vaccination spike-specific CD8+ and CD4+ T cells.

CDR3 length equals 14 residues. After removal of 2 bases from V and 9 bases from J, the junction contained 10 bases not matched to a gene. The germline gives CDR1 GTSNPN, CDR2 SVGIG (reference sequence). TCRdb's copy holds only in-frame clones and misses some; the assay was immunoSEQ multiplex PCR. The table has about 400,000 clones, over 75% seen once. Treatment described: roughly 18 received Ad26.COV2.S at low or high dose, single or two shots; about 5 received placebo; per-sample allocation not given. Day 63 after the first vaccine or placebo injection was the time point for sampling. An adult of 18-55 years in Boston served as donor.

The sequences come from peripheral blood, collected in a trial of Ad26.COV2.S vaccine versus placebo. The TCR originated in a person aged 18-60 years who received the Ad26.COV2.S COVID-19 vaccine or a placebo. This rearrangement joins TRBV30 to TRBJ2-1, with 7 positions matching TRBD2. CDR3 coding DNA: TGTGCCTGGAGTACTGGCGGGAGAGGGCCTGAGCAGTTCTTC. As protein: CAWSTGGRGPEQFF.